This entry lists 2 T cell receptor beta chains sequenced from one sample in a study of blood T cells in healthy people across ages. Using a J-beta primer mix together with a sample-barcoded 5' primer, a second PCR was run for roughly 6 to 12 cycles. From the 5' RACE reads, TCRdb called clonotypes with MiXCR, one entry per CDR3 protein. The table lists about 640,000 distinct CDR3 sequences, roughly 58% of them singletons. Specimen: blood. The origin of the receptors is a man in his fifties or sixties in good health.

This clonotype was counted between two and nine times. The CDR3 coding sequence is TGTGCCCCAGGGAAGACCGGGCCTCAAAGGTGTGAGCAGTACTTC. Protein sequence: CAPGKTGPQRCEQYF. The chain has TRBV14 and TRBJ2-7, with D tentatively TRBD1 (5 bases). The CDR3 extends over 15 amino acids. The V and J ends lost 11 bases and 7 bases respectively, with 27 bases between them. Germline V CDR1 and CDR2: SGHDN, FVKESK. The complete variable domain, with remaining parts taken from reference TRBV14 and TRBJ2-7, reads EAGVTQFPSHSVIEKGQTVTLRCDPISGHDNLYWYRRVMGKEIKFLLHFVKESKQDESGMPNNRFLAERTGGTYSTLKVQPAELEDSGVYFCAPGKTGPQRCEQYFGPGTRLTVT.

V and J are TRBV5-1 and TRBJ2-5, with D unclear. Germline V gene sequence: CDR1 SGHRS, CDR2 YFSETQ. This CDR3 has 14 amino acids. V shed 5 bases and J shed 11 bases, with 22 bases lying between them. The chain's CDR3 is CASRISPVSNEQYF. CDR3 bases: TGCGCCAGCAGGATTAGTCCGGTATCCAATGAGCAGTACTTC.